These T cell receptor beta chains were read from a single sample in a study of post-analysis software for immune sequencing data. TCRdb itself ran the PCR reads through MiXCR, one entry per CDR3 protein. In the table there are fewer than 700,000 distinct CDR3 sequences, about 40% of which are singletons. Sequencing was carried out using blood. These receptors all come from a girl aged 5 to 17 with multiple sclerosis. Both conserved end residues are part of each CDR3. D genes are given only for firm matches.

NA,TRBV7-3,TRBJ2-1,CASSLNRVGEQFF
NA,TRBV10-3,TRBJ1-1,CAISERGYDTEAFF
TRBD2,TRBV12-3/TRBV12-4,TRBJ2-7,CASRPSGHYEQYF
NA,TRBV27,TRBJ2-7,CASSPGRVDEQYF
TRBD1,TRBV19,TRBJ1-1,CATHRGYLAEAFF
TRBD2,TRBV12-3/TRBV12-4,TRBJ2-1,CASSPTSGSSYNEQFF
TRBD2,TRBV12-3/TRBV12-4,TRBJ2-5,CASSLYREGQGETQYF
TRBD2,TRBV10-3,TRBJ2-3,CAIGTSQSTDTQYF
TRBD2,TRBV4-1,TRBJ2-7,CASSRGGGEQYF
NA,TRBV7-9,TRBJ1-2,CASSLEDIGYTF
TRBD1,TRBV9,TRBJ1-1,CASSASGQTNTEAFF
TRBD1,TRBV29-1,TRBJ2-5,CSADRGPEETQYF
NA,TRBV12-3/TRBV12-4,TRBJ1-2,CASSRDINYGYTF
TRBD1,TRBV12-3/TRBV12-4,TRBJ1-2,CASFLLGRGTYGYTF
NA,TRBV5-1,TRBJ1-4,CASTDLGTNEKLFF
NA,TRBV7-9,TRBJ2-1,CASRPTGTGAYNEQFF
NA,TRBV7-9,TRBJ1-2,CASEGTSGYTF
NA,TRBV7-9,TRBJ2-1,CASNPPYNEQFF
NA,TRBV5-5,TRBJ2-1,CASSPGVGTYNERFF
TRBD1,TRBV29-1,TRBJ2-6,CSGKTGDGANVLTF
TRBD2,TRBV20-1,TRBJ2-3,CSARGGVGDTQYF
NA,TRBV12-3/TRBV12-4,TRBJ2-5,CASTKGTGETQYF
TRBD2,TRBV7-8,TRBJ2-1,CASSQSAGGTYNEQFF
NA,TRBV3-1,TRBJ2-5,CASSNTQEQYF
NA,TRBV9,TRBJ2-1,CASSGDASSYNEQFF
NA,TRBV20-1,TRBJ1-5,CSARPLSNQPQHF
NA,TRBV5-1,TRBJ2-7,CASSRGMGYEQYF
TRBD2,TRBV5-5,TRBJ2-4,CASSFRTSGTTKEQDF
NA,TRBV5-1,TRBJ2-7,CASSFSTSQYEQYF
NA,TRBV4-1,TRBJ2-7,CASSQVSFHSYEQYF
NA,TRBV24-1,TRBJ2-1,CATSDKFGLLPEQFF
NA,TRBV5-1,TRBJ2-1,CASSPDASSYNEQFF
NA,TRBV20-1,TRBJ2-7,CSARTLEDRTSYEQYF